This T cell receptor (beta chain) was sequenced for a study of shared clonotypes between healthy human individuals. CDR3 length: 15 amino acids. The germline V gene encodes CDR1 SQVTM and CDR2 ANQGSEA. Trimming at V came to 4 bases and at J to 8 bases, leaving 9 bases not matched to a gene. The table came from immunoSEQ multiplex PCR; TCRdb's copy has only in-frame clones and leaves some out. Here the sample spans about 690,000 clones, around 90% being singletons. The rearrangement joins TRBV29-1 to TRBJ2-1, with 12 bases identical to TRBD2. Source material: memory CD8+ T cells from PBMCs. Subset denoted: CD45RO+ cells pooled with CCR7-negative TemRA cells. The sequence derives from a man between 18 and 29 years old in good health. Some clones in this sample may be carry-over from other donors' samples. The CDR3, as DNA: TGCAGCGTTGCGAATGGGCTAGCGGGAGGGCATGAGCAGTTCTTC. The encoded protein is CSVANGLAGGHEQFF.